This is a list of T cell receptor beta chains from one sample in a study of blood T cell repertoires in COVID-19. The repertoire was sequenced with immunoSEQ multiplex PCR; TCRdb's copy has only in-frame clones and lacks some. This sample has approximately 100,000 clones, with roughly 80% found just once. Material for sequencing was peripheral blood. The receptors derive from an older woman with acute or convalescent COVID-19. CDR3s include the opening cysteine and the closing phenylalanine or tryptophan. Each record gives: D gene, J gene, V gene, CDR3 protein. A D gene is named only where the DNA matches it firmly.

>TRBD1|TRBJ1-1|TRBV28
CASSSQDRINTEAFF
>.|TRBJ1-6|TRBV18
CASSPRVGEGSPLHF
>TRBD1|TRBJ1-1|TRBV9
CASSVQTGLLLPGRDTEAFF
>TRBD2|TRBJ2-7|TRBV4-3
CASSRTSGGSGEQYF
>.|TRBJ1-3|TRBV5-1
CASSFGAAESGNTIYF
>TRBD1|TRBJ1-2|TRBV5-1
CASSSDPDRGDYYGYTF
>TRBD1|TRBJ2-2|TRBV19
CASSRTGPGELFF
>TRBD1|TRBJ1-1|TRBV7-9
CASSPPGTVMNTEAFF
>.|TRBJ1-5|TRBV25-1
CASRGGANQPQHF
>.|TRBJ1-1|TRBV11-1
CASSLLRWAANTEAFF
>TRBD1|TRBJ1-6|TRBV5-5
CASNLEGARVRSPLHF
>.|TRBJ1-1|TRBV6-5
CASSRDTISTEAFF
>.|TRBJ1-1|TRBV10-1
CASSESSGDRAAFF
>TRBD1|TRBJ2-3|TRBV10-3
CATRPGQGTDTQYF
>TRBD1|TRBJ2-1|TRBV10-2
CASSDLQGASNEQFF